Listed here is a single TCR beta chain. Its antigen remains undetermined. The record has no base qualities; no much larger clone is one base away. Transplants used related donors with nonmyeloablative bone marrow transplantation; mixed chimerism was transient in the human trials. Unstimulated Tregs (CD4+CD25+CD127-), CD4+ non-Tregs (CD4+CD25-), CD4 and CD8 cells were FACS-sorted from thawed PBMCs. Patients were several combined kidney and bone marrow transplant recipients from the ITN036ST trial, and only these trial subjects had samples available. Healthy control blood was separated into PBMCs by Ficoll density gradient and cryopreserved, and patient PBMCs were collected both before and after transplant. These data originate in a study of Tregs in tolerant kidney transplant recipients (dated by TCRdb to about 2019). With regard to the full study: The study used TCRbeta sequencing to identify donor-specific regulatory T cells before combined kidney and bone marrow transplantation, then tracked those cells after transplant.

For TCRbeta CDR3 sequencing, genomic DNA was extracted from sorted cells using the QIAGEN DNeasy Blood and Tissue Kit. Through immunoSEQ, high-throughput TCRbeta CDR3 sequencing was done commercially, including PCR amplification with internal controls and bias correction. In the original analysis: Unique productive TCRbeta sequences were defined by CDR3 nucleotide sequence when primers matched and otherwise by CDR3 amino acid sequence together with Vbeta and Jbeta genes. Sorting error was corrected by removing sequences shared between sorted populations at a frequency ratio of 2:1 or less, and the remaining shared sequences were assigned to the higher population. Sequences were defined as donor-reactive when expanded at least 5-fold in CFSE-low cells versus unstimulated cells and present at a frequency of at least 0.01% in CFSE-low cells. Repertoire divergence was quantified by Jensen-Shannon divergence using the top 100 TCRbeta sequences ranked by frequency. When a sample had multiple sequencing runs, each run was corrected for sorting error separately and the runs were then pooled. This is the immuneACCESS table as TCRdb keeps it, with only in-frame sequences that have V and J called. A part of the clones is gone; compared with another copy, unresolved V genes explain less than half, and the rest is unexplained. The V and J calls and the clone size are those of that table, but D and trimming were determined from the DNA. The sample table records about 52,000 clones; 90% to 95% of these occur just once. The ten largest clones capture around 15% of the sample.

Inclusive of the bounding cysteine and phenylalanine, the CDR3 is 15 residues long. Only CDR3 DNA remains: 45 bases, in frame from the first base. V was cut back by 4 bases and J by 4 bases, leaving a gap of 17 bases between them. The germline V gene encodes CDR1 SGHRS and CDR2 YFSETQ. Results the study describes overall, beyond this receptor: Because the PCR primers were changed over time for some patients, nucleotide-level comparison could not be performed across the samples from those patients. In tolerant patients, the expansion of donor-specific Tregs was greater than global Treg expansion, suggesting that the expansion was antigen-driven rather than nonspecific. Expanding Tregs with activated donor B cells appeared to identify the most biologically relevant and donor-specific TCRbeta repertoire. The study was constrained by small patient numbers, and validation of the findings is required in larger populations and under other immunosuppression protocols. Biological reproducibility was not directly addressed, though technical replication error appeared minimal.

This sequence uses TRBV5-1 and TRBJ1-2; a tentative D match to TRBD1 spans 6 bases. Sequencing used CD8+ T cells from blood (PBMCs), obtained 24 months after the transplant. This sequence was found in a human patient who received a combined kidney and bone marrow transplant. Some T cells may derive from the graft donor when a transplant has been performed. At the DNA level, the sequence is TGCGCCAGCAGCGATCCGGGACAATCGTTCTATGGCTACACCTTC. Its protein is CASSDPGQSFYGYTF.